Below are 13 T cell receptor beta chains sequenced from a single sample in a study of Graves' ophthalmopathy and Graves' hyperthyroidism. RNA served as the template for amplifying TCR beta CDR3 regions. RT-PCR with HTBI primers came first, then second-round multiplex PCR. TCRdb independently ran MiXCR on the multiplex PCR reads; one entry per CDR3 protein. The data show around 1.1 million distinct CDR3 sequences, with around a third seen just once and 11% held by the top ten. Sample: peripheral blood or thyroid tissue (not recorded which). Source of these receptors: an adult man with Graves' hyperthyroidism.

This clonotype was seen a few times. The chain couples TRBV20-1 to TRBJ2-7; 7 nucleotides line up with TRBD1. The trim removed 2 bases at V and 4 bases at J, leaving 5 bases unmatched. The CDR3 is made up of 13 amino acids. The germline V gene encodes CDR1 DFQATT and CDR2 SNEGSKA (reference sequence). This CDR3 reads CSARQGVRYEQYF. The CDR3 bases are TGCAGTGCTAGACAGGGGGTTCGTTACGAGCAGTACTTC.

This chain connects TRBV9 to TRBJ2-7; D might be TRBD1 or TRBD2, each matching 7 bases. The length of the CDR3 is 13 residues. V gave up 3 bases and J gave up 5 bases, with 12 bases separating them. Germline CDR1 is SGDLS and CDR2 is YYNGEE. The CDR3 nucleotides read TGTGCCAGCAGCGCAGGGGGGGCCCACGAGCAGTACTTC. Translating it yields CASSAGGAHEQYF.

In this sample, this clonotype turned up many times. This CDR3 reads CASSYGSEANYGYTF. Here the CDR3 DNA reads TGTGCCAGCAGTTACGGGAGTGAAGCTAACTATGGCTACACCTTC. V and J are TRBV6-5 and TRBJ1-2; D remains ambiguous. CDR1 and CDR2 (germline): MNHEY, SVGAGI. Trimming pared 2 bases from V and 0 bases from J, leaving 10 bases between. This CDR3 region has 15 residues.

About this clonotype itself: One base away lies a much larger clone, so this may be a sequencing read error. The V gene is TRBV2, the J gene TRBJ2-2; D is perhaps TRBD1 or TRBD2 (5 bases each). Germline-derived CDR1 and CDR2 are SNHLY and FYNNEI. Trimming removed 9 bases from V and 2 bases from J, with 10 bases in between. The CDR3 is 13 amino acids. CDR3 amino acids: CASHRDNTGELFF. The CDR3 nucleotides are TGTGCCAGTCACCGGGACAACACCGGGGAGCTGTTTTTT.

This chain links TRBV7-9 with TRBJ1-2, with 7 positions matching TRBD1. The CDR3 consists of 14 residues. Germline CDR1 reads SEHNR; CDR2 reads FQNEAQ (reference sequence). Germline trimming cut 0 bases from V and 7 bases from J; bases unmatched to any gene: 5. CDR3 nucleotides: TGTGCCAGCAGCTTAGCCCAGGGGGTTGGTGGCTACACCTTC. This encodes CASSLAQGVGGYTF.

This clonotype was recorded at least ten times. This rearrangement joins TRBV12-3 or TRBV12-4 to TRBJ1-5, with D possibly TRBD1 on 5 matching bases. Trimming shortened V by 3 bases and J by 8 bases, and 17 bases separated the two germline ends. The CDR3 has 15 amino acids. Written as DNA, the CDR3 is TGTGCCAGCAGTTTTTTTCCAGGGCCATCTGAGCCCCAGCATTTT. Encoded protein: CASSFFPGPSEPQHF.

This clonotype was observed a few times. This sequence joins TRBV19 and TRBJ1-4; tentative D call: TRBD1 (5 bases). The ends were cut back, 7 bases at V and 7 bases at J, with 19 bases in the middle. Germline CDR1 and CDR2: LNHDA and SQIVND (reference sequence). The CDR3 length is 15 residues. This chain's CDR3 is CASTPGTLISEKLFF. CDR3 DNA: TGTGCCAGTACCCCTGGGACTTTGATTTCTGAAAAACTGTTTTTT.

The sample holds many counts of this clonotype. The chain joins TRBV11-2 to TRBJ2-7, with 12 bases aligning to TRBD1. This CDR3 is built from 15 residues. The V segment lost 5 bases and the J segment 4 bases; nucleotides outside the gene matches: 6. CDR1 and CDR2 from the germline V gene are SGHAT and FQNNGV. CDR3 DNA sequence: TGTGCCAGCAGCAACCGGGACAGGGGGCCTTACGAGCAGTACTTC. This encodes CASSNRDRGPYEQYF.

This clonotype was seen at least ten times. The chain joins TRBV9 to TRBJ2-2; weak D call: TRBD2 (5 bases). The germline V and J ends were trimmed by 0 bases and 4 bases, with 7 bases remaining between them. The germline gives CDR1 SGDLS, CDR2 YYNGEE. The CDR3 totals 14 residues. In nucleotides, the CDR3 is TGTGCCAGCAGCGTAGGTGGAGGCACCGGGGAGCTGTTTTTT. It codes for CASSVGGGTGELFF.

Only a few counts were recorded for this clonotype. The V and J genes are TRBV20-1 and TRBJ2-5, with 10 bases matching TRBD2. After removal of 3 bases from V and 1 base from J, the junction contained 8 bases not matched to a gene. CDR3 size: 16 residues. Germline loops: CDR1 DFQATT, CDR2 SNEGSKA (reference sequence). CDR3 bases: TGCAGTGCTAGGAGCGGTAGCGGGAGGCTCCAAGAGACCCAGTACTTC. Its translation: CSARSGSGRLQETQYF.

The chain is built from TRBV6-5 and TRBJ2-5; 8 bases match TRBD2. Looked up from germline, CDR1 is MNHEY and CDR2 is SVGAGI. The V and J ends lost 5 bases and 3 bases, in that order; junction bases with no gene match: 5. The CDR3 covers 14 residues. This CDR3 reads CASSKGLVEETQYF. CDR3 DNA: TGTGCCAGCAGTAAGGGACTAGTGGAAGAGACCCAGTACTTC.

In the case of this clonotype: One end of the junction is discordant with germline, which a read error may explain. The V call is TRBV5-1, the J call TRBJ2-2, with TRBD2 matching 11 bases. Per germline, CDR1 SGHRS and CDR2 YFSETQ. This CDR3 has 16 amino acids. For the CDR3, the DNA is TGCGCCAGCAGCTTTCCGGGACTAGCGGACATCGGGGAGCTGCTTTTT. Protein sequence: CASSFPGLADIGELLF. Variable domain in full (rest from reference TRBV5-1 and TRBJ2-2): KAGVTQTPRYLIKTRGQQVTLSCSPISGHRSVSWYQQTPGQGLQFLFEYFSETQRNKGNFPGRFSGRQFSNSRSEMNVSTLELGDSALYLCASSFPGLADIGELLFGEGSRLTVL.

This clonotype was seen at least ten times. V and J are TRBV19 and TRBJ1-2; D call uncertain. Germline CDR1 LNHDA, CDR2 SQIVND (reference sequence). V gave up 1 base and J gave up 6 bases, with 12 bases separating them. The CDR3 runs 14 residues. The CDR3 DNA is TGTGCCAGTAGTATAGTTGTGGCTGCTCATGGCTACACCTTC. Amino acids: CASSIVVAAHGYTF.